A selection of T cell receptor beta chains follows, all from one sample in a study of PD-1 blockade in classical Hodgkin lymphoma. Using immunoSEQ multiplex PCR, the repertoire was profiled, and TCRdb retains in-frame clones only, with some absent. The repertoire holds tens of thousands of clones, with around 67% as singletons. The sample consisted of peripheral blood mononuclear cells (PBMCs), taken before the second cycle of nivolumab. These receptors all come from a human donor with classical Hodgkin lymphoma. The CDR3 runs from the conserved cysteine through the conserved F or W. D genes are given only for firm matches. Only some rows state a clone size, as once, few, many or a class for expanded clones.

abundance | j_gene | d_gene | v_gene | CDR3aa | CDR3nt
- | TRBJ2-1 | - | TRBV5-6 | CASREWGRDNEQFF | TGTGCCAGCAGGGAGTGGGGACGGGACAATGAGCAGTTCTTC
- | TRBJ1-1 | - | TRBV4-1 | CASSPRKGGTFF | TGCGCCAGCAGCCCCCGCAAGGGGGGAACTTTCTTT
once | TRBJ2-6 | - | TRBV15 | CATSRDRWISGANVLTF | TGTGCCACCAGCAGAGATCGGTGGATCTCTGGGGCCAACGTCCTGACTTTC
- | TRBJ2-7 | TRBD2 | TRBV6-5 | CASRAGTSGGYEQYF | TGTGCCAGCAGGGCCGGGACTAGCGGGGGGTACGAGCAGTACTTC
medium-sized | TRBJ1-2 | TRBD1 | TRBV2 | CASRLDGGGAGYGYTF | TGTGCCAGCAGGCTCGACGGAGGGGGCGCAGGCTATGGCTACACCTTC
- | TRBJ2-1 | - | TRBV6-1 | CASLVYNEQFF | TGTGCCAGCCTGGTTTACAATGAGCAGTTCTTC
- | TRBJ2-1 | TRBD1 | TRBV19 | CASSKTGQGNTFF | TGTGCCAGTAGCAAGACGGGACAGGGGAATACGTTCTTC
- | TRBJ1-1 | - | TRBV6-6 | CASSLHSGTAFF | TGTGCCAGCAGCCTACACTCCGGGACCGCTTTCTTT
- | TRBJ1-3 | TRBD1 | TRBV5-1 | CASSSGTAGNTIYF | TGCGCCAGCAGCTCCGGGACAGCTGGAAACACCATATATTTT
- | TRBJ1-4 | - | TRBV28 | CASSPAGASNEKLFF | TGTGCCAGCAGCCCCGCGGGGGCGAGTAATGAAAAACTGTTTTTT
- | TRBJ2-5 | - | TRBV19 | CASSFRGRETQYF | TGTGCCAGTAGTTTCCGGGGCCGTGAGACCCAGTACTTC